These 19 T cell receptor beta chains share one sample of origin, sequenced in a study of T cells in Graves' hyperthyroidism and ophthalmopathy. RNA transcripts were the template for amplifying TCR beta CDR3 regions. Using the HTBI primer set, a first-round RT-PCR was run on the TCR CDR3. TCRdb re-called the multiplex PCR reads with MiXCR, one entry per CDR3 protein. The table includes 550,000 to 850,000 distinct CDR3 sequences, around a sixth detected once. Sequencing used blood. The receptors here all came from a woman aged 50 to 60 with Graves' hyperthyroidism that later progressed to Graves' ophthalmopathy.

Points on this clonotype: The junction and the germline gene differ at one end; a read error may be behind it. The chain combines TRBV24-1 with TRBJ2-3; possibly TRBD1 or TRBD2 for D (6 bases each). CDR3 length: 16 amino acids. Germline CDR1 is KGHDR and CDR2 is SFDVKD. In DNA form, the CDR3 reads TGTGCCGCCAGTGACCTCGCCGACAGTGGAGGGGGTACGCAGTATTTT. Its protein product is CAASDLADSGGGTQYF.

The chain has TRBV6-2 or TRBV6-3 and TRBJ1-4; 10 bases agree with TRBD1. The CDR3 has 17 residues. Germline V lookup: CDR1 MNHEY, CDR2 SVGEGT. After removal of 5 bases from V and 8 bases from J, the junction contained 14 bases not matched to a gene. CDR3 in amino acids: CASSRIGTGDTGEKLFF. CDR3 nucleotide sequence: TGTGCCAGCAGTAGAATCGGGACAGGGGATACGGGAGAAAAACTGTTTTTT.

The J gene is TRBJ2-4, the V gene TRBV29-1; no clear D gene. This CDR3 region has 12 residues. The germline V gene has CDR1 SQVTM and CDR2 ANQGSEA. Trimming stripped 4 bases from V and 1 base from J, with 5 bases between. This chain's CDR3 is CSVGDAKNIQYF. The CDR3 DNA reads TGCAGCGTTGGAGATGCCAAAAACATTCAGTACTTC.

This clonotype was seen only a few times. One end of the junction is discordant with germline, which a read error may explain. The chain links TRBV10-3 to TRBJ2-5, with TRBD2 matching over 7 bases. This CDR3 is built from 15 residues. Germline V gene data show CDR1 as ENHRY and CDR2 as SYGVKD. This CDR3 reads CATKWAGEIQETQYF. The CDR3 DNA reads as TGTGCCACCAAGTGGGCGGGGGAGATCCAAGAGACCCAATACTTC.

As concerns this clonotype: With a much larger clone just one base away, this may be a read error. The rearrangement joins TRBV12-3 or TRBV12-4 to TRBJ2-1; the match to TRBD2 covers 8 bases. J gave up 6 bases and V 4 bases, and 14 bases lay outside the gene matches. This CDR3 contains 17 residues. The CDR3 here is CASSSQGIGGASNEQFF. As DNA, the CDR3 is TGTGCCAGCAGTTCCCAAGGAATCGGGGGGGCAAGCAATGAGCAGTTCTTC.

This clonotype has at least ten counts. The chain links TRBV12-3 or TRBV12-4 to TRBJ2-5; 7 bases match TRBD2. The CDR3 has 14 residues. After removal of 5 bases from V and 5 bases from J, the junction contained 8 bases not matched to a gene. The CDR3 region has the DNA TGTGCCAGCAGTGACGTAGCGGGTGAGGAGACCCAGTACTTC. Encoded protein: CASSDVAGEETQYF.

This clonotype was picked up many times. The J gene is TRBJ2-5, the V gene TRBV18, with 7 bases aligning to TRBD1. CDR3 length equals 14 residues. J was trimmed by 3 bases and V by 1 base; bases with no gene match: 2. Germline CDR1 and CDR2: KGHSH and LQKENI. CDR3 residues: CASSPLGQKETQYF. CDR3 DNA sequence: TGTGCCAGCTCACCACTGGGACAGAAAGAGACCCAGTACTTC.

About this clonotype: With a much larger clone just one base away, this may be a read error. The chain employs TRBV12-3 or TRBV12-4 and TRBJ1-1, with TRBD1 as a possible D gene (5 bases). The CDR3 extends over 16 amino acids. With 5 bases removed from V and 3 bases from J, the gap between germline ends came to 19 bases. The CDR3 protein is CASSPYLILGDTEAFF. CDR3 sequence (DNA): TGTGCCAGCAGTCCTTACCTCATCCTGGGGGACACTGAAGCTTTCTTT.

This clonotype was observed many times. CDR3 residues: CSARDPFGTNLQETQYF. CDR3 in DNA: TGCAGTGCTAGAGATCCCTTCGGGACTAACCTTCAAGAGACCCAGTACTTC. The V gene is TRBV20-1, the J gene TRBJ2-5, with 7 nucleotides matching TRBD2. The germline V gene has CDR1 DFQATT and CDR2 SNEGSKA (reference sequence). The CDR3 is 17 amino acids. J lost 2 bases, V lost 0 bases, and 12 bases had no gene match.

The V call is TRBV5-1, the J call TRBJ2-7; 9 bases map to TRBD1. The length of the CDR3 is 15 residues. V was pared by 3 bases and J by 4 bases, with 8 bases of the junction left unmatched. Germline CDR1 and CDR2: SGHRS and YFSETQ. The DNA for the CDR3 is TGCGCCAGCAGCTGGACCGGGACAGGGACTTACGAGCAGTACTTC. As protein: CASSWTGTGTYEQYF. Full variable domain (rest looked up from reference TRBV5-1 and TRBJ2-7): KAGVTQTPRYLIKTRGQQVTLSCSPISGHRSVSWYQQTPGQGLQFLFEYFSETQRNKGNFPGRFSGRQFSNSRSEMNVSTLELGDSALYLCASSWTGTGTYEQYFGPGTRLTVT.

This chain connects TRBV10-2 to TRBJ1-4; no clear D. The germline V gene has CDR1 WSHSY and CDR2 SAAADI. The V gene lost 6 bases and the J gene lost 5 bases, with 10 bases spanning the gap. This CDR3 has 13 amino acids. The CDR3 protein is CASRVGVNEKLFF. The CDR3, as DNA: TGCGCCAGCAGAGTGGGAGTAAATGAAAAACTGTTTTTT.

This clonotype appeared many times. The chain carries TRBV20-1 and TRBJ1-2; D remains unclear. From germline, CDR1 is DFQATT and CDR2 SNEGSKA (reference sequence). Trimming took off 4 bases at V and 4 bases at J, with 10 bases between the two ends. The CDR3 covers 12 residues. The CDR3 DNA reads TGCAGTGCTACGGACTTGGGCTATGGCTACACCTTC. It encodes CSATDLGYGYTF.

Regarding this clonotype: A read error may account for a junction end that differs from germline. This sequence joins TRBV15 and TRBJ1-1, with D hard to call. The CDR3 covers 14 residues. Germline assignment: CDR1 LNHNV and CDR2 YYDKDF (reference sequence). CDR3 protein: CATSGDLRVTEAFF. DNA for the CDR3: TGTGCCACCAGCGGAGATCTGAGGGTCACTGAAGCTTTCTTT.

This chain links TRBV5-6 with TRBJ2-3; the match to TRBD2 covers 10 bases. Per the germline V gene, CDR1 is SGHDT and CDR2 is YYEEEE. The junction had 7 bases not matched to a gene; V was cut back by 1 base and J by 5 bases. This CDR3 spans 16 amino acids. The DNA for the CDR3 is TGTGCCAGCAGCTTGTATGCTAGCGGGGGTGTAGATACGCAGTATTTT. Its protein is CASSLYASGGVDTQYF. Complete variable domain (other parts from reference TRBV5-6 and TRBJ2-3): DAGVTQSPTHLIKTRGQQVTLRCSPKSGHDTVSWYQQALGQGPQFIFQYYEEEERQRGNFPDRFSGHQFPNYSSELNVNALLLGDSALYLCASSLYASGGVDTQYFGPGTRLTVL.

This clonotype has a count of ten or more. This chain connects TRBV5-1 to TRBJ2-1; 9 nucleotides align to TRBD1. This CDR3 spans 16 amino acids. The junction had 3 bases not matched to a gene; V was cut back by 2 bases and J by 0 bases. The V gene's germline CDR1 is SGHRS and CDR2 YFSETQ. CDR3 in DNA: TGCGCCAGCAGCTTCATGGGACAGGGCTCCTACAATGAGCAGTTCTTC. It codes for CASSFMGQGSYNEQFF.

The chain couples TRBV29-1 to TRBJ2-7, with D unresolved. Germline loops: CDR1 SQVTM, CDR2 ANQGSEA. V dropped 4 bases and J dropped 1 base, with 14 bases sitting between them. The CDR3 loop spans 14 amino acids. This CDR3 is CSVGRVDGSYEQYF. The CDR3 DNA sequence: TGCAGCGTTGGCCGAGTGGACGGGTCCTACGAGCAGTACTTC.

V usage is TRBV6-1 and J usage is TRBJ1-2; no firm D call. The CDR3 length is 13 residues. Between the trimmed V and J ends, which lost 5 bases and 4 bases, there was a span of 11 bases. The germline V gene encodes CDR1 MNHNS and CDR2 SASEGT. The CDR3 bases are TGTGCCAGCAGTCAGCAGGAGAGCTATGGCTACACCTTC. It translates to CASSQQESYGYTF.

This clonotype was observed a few times. In DNA, the CDR3 is TGCGCCAGCAGCTTGAAATCTAATGAAAAACTGTTTTTT. This encodes CASSLKSNEKLFF. The V call is TRBV5-1, the J call TRBJ1-4; D remains ambiguous. V was pared by 1 base and J by 3 bases, with 4 bases between. The CDR3 loop spans 13 amino acids. Germline CDR1 is SGHRS and CDR2 is YFSETQ.

The CDR3 is CASSAGGSNQPQHF. The CDR3 DNA is TGTGCCAGCAGCGCGGGGGGGAGCAATCAGCCCCAGCATTTT. The chain couples TRBV5-8 to TRBJ1-5; a possible D gene is TRBD1 (5 bases). Trimming pared 4 bases from V and 1 base from J, leaving 9 bases between. CDR3 size: 14 residues. Germline-derived CDR1 and CDR2 are SGHTS and YDEGEE.